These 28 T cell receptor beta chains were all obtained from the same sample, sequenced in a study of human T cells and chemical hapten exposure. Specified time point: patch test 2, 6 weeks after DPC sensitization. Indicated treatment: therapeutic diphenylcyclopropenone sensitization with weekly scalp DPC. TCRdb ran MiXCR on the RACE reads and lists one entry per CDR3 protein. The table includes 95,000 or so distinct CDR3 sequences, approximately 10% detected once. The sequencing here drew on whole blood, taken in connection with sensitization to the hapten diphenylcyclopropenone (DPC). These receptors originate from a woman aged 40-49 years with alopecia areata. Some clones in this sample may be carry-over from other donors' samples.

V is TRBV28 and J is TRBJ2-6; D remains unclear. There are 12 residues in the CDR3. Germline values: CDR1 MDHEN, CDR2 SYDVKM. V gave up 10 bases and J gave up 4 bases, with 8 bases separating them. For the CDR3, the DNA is TGTGCCATAGACGTCGGGGCCAACGTCCTGACTTTC. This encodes CAIDVGANVLTF.

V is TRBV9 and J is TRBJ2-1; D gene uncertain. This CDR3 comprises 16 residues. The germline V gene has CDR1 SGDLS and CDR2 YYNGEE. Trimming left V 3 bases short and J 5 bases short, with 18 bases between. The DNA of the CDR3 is TGTGCCAGCAGCGCCCTGGGCGGACCGATAGACAATGAGCAGTTCTTC. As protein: CASSALGGPIDNEQFF. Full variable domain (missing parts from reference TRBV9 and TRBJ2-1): DSGVTQTPKHLITATGQRVTLRCSPRSGDLSVYWYQQSLDQGLQFLIQYYNGEERAKGNILERFSAQQFPDLHSELNLSSLELGDSALYFCASSALGGPIDNEQFFGPGTRLTVL.

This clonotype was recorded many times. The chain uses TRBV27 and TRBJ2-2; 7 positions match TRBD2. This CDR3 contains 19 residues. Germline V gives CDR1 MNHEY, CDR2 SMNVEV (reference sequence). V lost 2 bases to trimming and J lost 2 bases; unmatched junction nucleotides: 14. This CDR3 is CASSLSGVADYRNTGELFF. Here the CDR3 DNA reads TGTGCCAGCAGTTTAAGCGGGGTAGCCGACTACAGAAACACCGGGGAGCTGTTTTTT.

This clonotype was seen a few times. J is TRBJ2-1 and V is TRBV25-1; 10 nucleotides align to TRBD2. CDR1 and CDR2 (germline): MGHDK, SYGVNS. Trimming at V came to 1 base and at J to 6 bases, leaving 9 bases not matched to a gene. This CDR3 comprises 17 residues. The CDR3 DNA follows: TGTGCCAGCAGTGAATGGGCTAGCGGGAGATTGGGCAATGAGCAGTTCTTC. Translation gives CASSEWASGRLGNEQFF.

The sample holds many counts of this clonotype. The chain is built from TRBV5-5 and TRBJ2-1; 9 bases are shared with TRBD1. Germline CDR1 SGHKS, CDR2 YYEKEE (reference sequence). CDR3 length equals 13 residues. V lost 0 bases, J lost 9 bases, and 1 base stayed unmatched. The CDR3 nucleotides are TGTGCCAGCAGCTTGGCGGGACAGGGTGAGCAGTTCTTC. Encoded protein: CASSLAGQGEQFF.

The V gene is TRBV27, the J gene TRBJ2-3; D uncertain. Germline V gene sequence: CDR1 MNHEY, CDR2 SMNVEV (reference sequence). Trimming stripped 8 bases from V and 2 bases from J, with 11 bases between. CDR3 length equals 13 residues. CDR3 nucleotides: TGTGCCAGCGCAGGACGGATCACAGATACGCAGTATTTT. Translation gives CASAGRITDTQYF.

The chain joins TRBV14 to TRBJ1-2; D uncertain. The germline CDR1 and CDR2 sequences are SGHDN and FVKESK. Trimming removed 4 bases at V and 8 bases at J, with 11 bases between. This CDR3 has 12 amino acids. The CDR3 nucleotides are TGTGCCAGCAGCCGGGATCGACTAGGCTACACCTTC. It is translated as CASSRDRLGYTF.

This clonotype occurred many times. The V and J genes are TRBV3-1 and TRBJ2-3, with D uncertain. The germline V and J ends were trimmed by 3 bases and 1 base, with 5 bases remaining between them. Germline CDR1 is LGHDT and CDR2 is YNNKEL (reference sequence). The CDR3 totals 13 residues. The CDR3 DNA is TGTGCCAGCAGCCAGCCCGGCACAGATACGCAGTATTTT. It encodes CASSQPGTDTQYF.

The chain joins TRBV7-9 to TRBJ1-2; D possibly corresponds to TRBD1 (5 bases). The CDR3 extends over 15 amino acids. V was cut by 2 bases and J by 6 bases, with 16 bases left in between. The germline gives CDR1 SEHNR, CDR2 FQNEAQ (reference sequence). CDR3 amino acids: CASSLSQGRSHGYTF. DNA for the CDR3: TGTGCCAGCAGCTTATCTCAGGGTCGGAGCCATGGCTACACCTTC.

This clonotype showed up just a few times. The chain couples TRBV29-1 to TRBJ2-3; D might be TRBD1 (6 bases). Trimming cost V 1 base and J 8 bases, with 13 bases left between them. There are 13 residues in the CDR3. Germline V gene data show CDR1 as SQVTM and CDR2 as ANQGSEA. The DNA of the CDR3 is TGCAGCGTTGAAGTTGGGGGACAACGTACGCAGTATTTT. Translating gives CSVEVGGQRTQYF.

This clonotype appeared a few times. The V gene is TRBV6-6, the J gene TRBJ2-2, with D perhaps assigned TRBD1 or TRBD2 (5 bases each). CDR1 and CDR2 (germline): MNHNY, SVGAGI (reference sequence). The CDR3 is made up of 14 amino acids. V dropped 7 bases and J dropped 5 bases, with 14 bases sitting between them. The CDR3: CASMRQRGTGELFF. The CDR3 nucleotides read TGTGCCAGCATGAGACAGCGAGGGACCGGGGAGCTGTTTTTT.

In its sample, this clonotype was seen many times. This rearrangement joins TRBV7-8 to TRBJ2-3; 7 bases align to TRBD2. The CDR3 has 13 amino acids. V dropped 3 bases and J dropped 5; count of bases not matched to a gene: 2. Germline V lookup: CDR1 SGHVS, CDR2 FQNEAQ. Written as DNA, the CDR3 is TGTGCCAGCAGCTTCGGGAGGAAAGATACGCAGTATTTT. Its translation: CASSFGRKDTQYF.

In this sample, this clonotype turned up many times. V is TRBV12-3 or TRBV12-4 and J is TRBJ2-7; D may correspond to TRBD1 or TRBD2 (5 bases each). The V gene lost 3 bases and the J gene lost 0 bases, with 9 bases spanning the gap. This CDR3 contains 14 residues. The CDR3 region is CASSFGTRSYEQYF. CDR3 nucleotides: TGTGCCAGCAGTTTCGGGACCCGCTCCTACGAGCAGTACTTC.

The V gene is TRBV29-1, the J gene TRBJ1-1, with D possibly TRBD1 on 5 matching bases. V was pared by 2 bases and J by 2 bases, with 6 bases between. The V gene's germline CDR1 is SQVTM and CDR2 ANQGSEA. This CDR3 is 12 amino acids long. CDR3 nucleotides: TGCAGCGTTGAAAGGGGAAACACTGAAGCTTTCTTT. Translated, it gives CSVERGNTEAFF.

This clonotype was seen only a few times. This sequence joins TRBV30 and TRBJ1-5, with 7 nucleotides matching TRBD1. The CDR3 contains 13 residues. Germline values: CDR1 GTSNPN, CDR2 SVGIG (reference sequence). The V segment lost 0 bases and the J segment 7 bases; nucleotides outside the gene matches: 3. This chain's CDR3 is CAWSVRTGQPQHF. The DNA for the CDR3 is TGTGCCTGGAGTGTACGGACAGGCCAGCCCCAGCATTTT.

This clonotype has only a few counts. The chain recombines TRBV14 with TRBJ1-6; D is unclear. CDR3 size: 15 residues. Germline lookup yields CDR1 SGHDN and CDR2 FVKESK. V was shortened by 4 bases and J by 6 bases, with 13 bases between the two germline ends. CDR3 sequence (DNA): TGTGCCAGCAGCCGGAGGGATTCGATTAATTCACCCCTCCACTTT. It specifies CASSRRDSINSPLHF.

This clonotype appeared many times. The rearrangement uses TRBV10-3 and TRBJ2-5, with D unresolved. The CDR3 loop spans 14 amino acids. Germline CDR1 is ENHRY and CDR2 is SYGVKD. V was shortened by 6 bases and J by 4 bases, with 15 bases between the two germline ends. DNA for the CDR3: TGTGCCATCAGCGTGACCGGCGGAAGAGAGACCCAGTACTTC. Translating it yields CAISVTGGRETQYF.

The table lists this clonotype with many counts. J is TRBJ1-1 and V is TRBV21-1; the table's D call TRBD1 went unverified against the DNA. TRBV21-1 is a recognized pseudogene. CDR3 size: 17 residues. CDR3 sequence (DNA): TGTGCCAGCAGCAAAGTCGGGACAGGGGGTAGGAACACTGAAGCTTTCTTT. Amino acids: CASSKVGTGGRNTEAFF.

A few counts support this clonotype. The CDR3 DNA reads as TGCAGTGCTCCGTCGGGGAAGAGCTCCTACGAGCAGTACTTC. Protein sequence: CSAPSGKSSYEQYF. This chain connects TRBV20-1 to TRBJ2-7, with D possibly being TRBD2 (5 bases). The CDR3 totals 14 residues. The V end lost 5 bases, the J end lost 0 bases, and 14 bases lay between the germline ends. The germline V gene encodes CDR1 DFQATT and CDR2 SNEGSKA (reference sequence).

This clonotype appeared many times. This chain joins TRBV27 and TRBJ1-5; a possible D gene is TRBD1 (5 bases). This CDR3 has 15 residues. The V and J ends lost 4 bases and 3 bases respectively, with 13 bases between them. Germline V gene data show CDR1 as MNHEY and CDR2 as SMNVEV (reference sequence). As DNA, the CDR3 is TGTGCCAGCAGTTCCCTGGAGGGGTTCAATCAGCCCCAGCATTTT. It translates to CASSSLEGFNQPQHF.

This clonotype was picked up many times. CDR3 sequence reads: CASSSRPGLGEETQYF. In nucleotides, the CDR3 is TGTGCCAGCAGCTCTCGACCGGGACTAGGGGAAGAGACCCAGTACTTC. The rearrangement uses TRBV27 and TRBJ2-5; 8 positions match TRBD2. This CDR3 is 16 amino acids long. J lost 3 bases, V lost 6 bases, and 12 bases had no gene match. Germline V lookup: CDR1 MNHEY, CDR2 SMNVEV (reference sequence).

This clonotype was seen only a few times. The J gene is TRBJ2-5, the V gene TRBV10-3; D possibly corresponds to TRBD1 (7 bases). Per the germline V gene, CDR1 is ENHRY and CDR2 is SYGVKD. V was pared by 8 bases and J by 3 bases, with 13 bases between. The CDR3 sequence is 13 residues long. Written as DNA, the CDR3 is TGTGCCATCCGACAGGGCGGGGAAGAGACCCAGTACTTC. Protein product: CAIRQGGEETQYF.

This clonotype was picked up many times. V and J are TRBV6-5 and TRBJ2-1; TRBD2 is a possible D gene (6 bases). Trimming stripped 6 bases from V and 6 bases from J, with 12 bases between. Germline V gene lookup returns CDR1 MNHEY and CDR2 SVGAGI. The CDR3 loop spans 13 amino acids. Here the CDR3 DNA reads TGTGCCAGCAGCGGGACTGACCTCAATGAGCAGTTCTTC. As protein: CASSGTDLNEQFF.

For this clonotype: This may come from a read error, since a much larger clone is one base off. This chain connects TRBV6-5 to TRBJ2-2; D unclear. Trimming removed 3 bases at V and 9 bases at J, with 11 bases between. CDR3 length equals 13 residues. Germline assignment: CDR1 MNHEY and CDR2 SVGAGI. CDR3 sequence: CASSYLEARELFF. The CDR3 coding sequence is TGTGCCAGCAGTTATTTAGAGGCCAGGGAGCTGTTTTTT.

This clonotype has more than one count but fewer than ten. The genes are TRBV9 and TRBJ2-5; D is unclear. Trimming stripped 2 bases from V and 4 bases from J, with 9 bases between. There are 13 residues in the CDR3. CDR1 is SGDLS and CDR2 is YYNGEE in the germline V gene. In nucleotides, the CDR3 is TGTGCCAGCAGCGTTTCAAGTTCAGAGACCCAGTACTTC. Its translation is CASSVSSSETQYF.

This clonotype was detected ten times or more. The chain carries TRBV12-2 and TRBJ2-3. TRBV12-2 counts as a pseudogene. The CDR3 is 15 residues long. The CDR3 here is CASRLGWPDTDTQYF. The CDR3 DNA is TGTGCAAGTCGCTTAGGGTGGCCGGACACAGATACGCAGTATTTT.

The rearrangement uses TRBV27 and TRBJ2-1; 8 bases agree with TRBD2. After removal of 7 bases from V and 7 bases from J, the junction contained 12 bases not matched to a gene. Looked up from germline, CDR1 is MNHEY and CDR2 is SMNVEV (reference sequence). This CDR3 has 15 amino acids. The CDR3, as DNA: TGTGCCAGCACCCCTTGGGCTAGCGGGCCGAATGAGCAGTTCTTC. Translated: CASTPWASGPNEQFF.

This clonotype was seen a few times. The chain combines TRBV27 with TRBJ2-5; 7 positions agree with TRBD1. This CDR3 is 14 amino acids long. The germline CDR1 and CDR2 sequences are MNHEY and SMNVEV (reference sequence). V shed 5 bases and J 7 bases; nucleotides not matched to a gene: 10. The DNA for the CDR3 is TGTGCCAGCAGTGGCTCCGGGACAGCGAGGACCCAGTACTTC. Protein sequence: CASSGSGTARTQYF.